The clone carrying this T cell receptor (beta chain) was detected ten times or more. The data were taken from a study of neurological immune-mediated disorders. Germline V gene sequence: CDR1 SGHDT, CDR2 YYEEEE. This CDR3 comprises 16 residues. V lost 3 bases to trimming and J lost 2 bases; unmatched junction nucleotides: 7. Synthesis of cDNA was carried out by template-switch 5'RACE. The reaction used 10-nucleotide random UMIs. From 15-18 subjects, over 180 million TCR-beta sequences were obtained in each sequencing run. In TCRdb, the 5' RACE reads were re-called with MiXCR into one record per CDR3 protein. The sample includes roughly 38,000 distinct CDR3 sequences, almost 7.5% of them seen just once.

This receptor was obtained from a woman aged 40-49 years in good health. This chain connects TRBV5-6 to TRBJ1-5, with TRBD1 identical over 8 bases. Sequencing input: PBMCs. The CDR3 is CASSSLQGVGNQPQHF. CDR3 nucleotides: TGTGCCAGCAGCTCGCTACAGGGGGTGGGCAATCAGCCCCAGCATTTT.